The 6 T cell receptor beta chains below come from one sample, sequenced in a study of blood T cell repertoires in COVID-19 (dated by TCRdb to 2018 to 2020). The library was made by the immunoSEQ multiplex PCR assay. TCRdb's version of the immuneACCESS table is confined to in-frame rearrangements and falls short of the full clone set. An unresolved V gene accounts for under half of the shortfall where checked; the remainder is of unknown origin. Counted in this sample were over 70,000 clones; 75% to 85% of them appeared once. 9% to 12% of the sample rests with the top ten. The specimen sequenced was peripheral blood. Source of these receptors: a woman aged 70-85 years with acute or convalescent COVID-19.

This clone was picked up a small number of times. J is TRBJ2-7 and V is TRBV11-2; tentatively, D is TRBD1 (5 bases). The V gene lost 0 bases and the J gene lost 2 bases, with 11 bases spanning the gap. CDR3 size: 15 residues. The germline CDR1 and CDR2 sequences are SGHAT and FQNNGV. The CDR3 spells CASSLDLTAAYEQYF. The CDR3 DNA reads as TGTGCCAGCAGCTTAGATTTGACAGCCGCCTACGAGCAGTACTTC.

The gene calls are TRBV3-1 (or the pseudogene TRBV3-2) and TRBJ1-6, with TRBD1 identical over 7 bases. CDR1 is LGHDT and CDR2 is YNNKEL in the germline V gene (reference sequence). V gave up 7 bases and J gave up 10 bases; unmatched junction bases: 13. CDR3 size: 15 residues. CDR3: CASNPRGPGGSPLHF. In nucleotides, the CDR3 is TGTGCCAGCAATCCGAGAGGGCCAGGGGGGTCACCCCTCCACTTT.

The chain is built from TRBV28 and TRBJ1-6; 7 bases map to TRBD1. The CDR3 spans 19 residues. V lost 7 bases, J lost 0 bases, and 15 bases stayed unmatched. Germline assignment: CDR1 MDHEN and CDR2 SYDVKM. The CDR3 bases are TGTGCCAGCACCCGTCCGGGACAGAGGGCCAGCTCCTATAATTCACCCCTCCACTTT. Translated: CASTRPGQRASSYNSPLHF.

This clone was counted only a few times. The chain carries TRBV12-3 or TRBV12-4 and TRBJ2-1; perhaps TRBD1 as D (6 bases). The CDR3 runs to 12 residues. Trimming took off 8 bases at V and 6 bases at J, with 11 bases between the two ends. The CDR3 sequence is CASGLQGNEQFF. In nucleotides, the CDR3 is TGTGCCAGCGGCTTACAGGGCAATGAGCAGTTCTTC.

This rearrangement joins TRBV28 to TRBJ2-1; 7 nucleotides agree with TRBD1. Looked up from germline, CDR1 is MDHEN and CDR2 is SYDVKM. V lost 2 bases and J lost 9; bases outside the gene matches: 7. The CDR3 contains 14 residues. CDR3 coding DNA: TGTGCCAGCAGTTTAATGAGAGGACAGGCTGAGCAGTTCTTC. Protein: CASSLMRGQAEQFF. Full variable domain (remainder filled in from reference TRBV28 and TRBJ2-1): DVKVTQSSRYLVKRTGEKVFLECVQDMDHENMFWYRQDPGLGLRLIYFSYDVKMKEKGDIPEGYSVSREKKERFSLILESASTNQTSMYLCASSLMRGQAEQFFGPGTRLTVL.

This CDR3 reads CASSLWADRSRGNTEAFF. CDR3 DNA: TGTGCCAGCAGTTTGTGGGCGGACAGAAGTAGGGGCAACACTGAAGCTTTCTTT. V is TRBV28 and J is TRBJ1-1, with a weak D call TRBD1 (6 bases). Trimming cost V 3 bases and J 2 bases, with 22 bases left between them. The CDR3 loop spans 18 amino acids. Germline lookup yields CDR1 MDHEN and CDR2 SYDVKM.